This T cell receptor beta chain was recorded in a study of blood T cell repertoires in COVID-19. Overall study: Samples representing acute and convalescent COVID-19 were sourced from the United States, Italy and Spain. T cells, B-cell-depleted T cells, or PBMCs supplied cDNA or gDNA.

CDR3 length: 13 amino acids. Trimming took 0 bases from V and 12 from J, leaving 12 bases between them. Germline assignment: CDR1 SGHDN and CDR2 FVKESK. As originally analysed: Amplification of reference gene primers was used by the study to estimate nucleated cell counts. Some clones are missing from TCRdb's copy, which holds only in-frame ones; the method was immunoSEQ multiplex PCR. For V, J and clone size, that table is used; D and trimming come from the DNA. The data contain under 250,000 clones, approximately 85% of them singletons. The source material was peripheral blood. The genes are TRBV14 and TRBJ2-1, with D tentatively TRBD2 (6 bases). The TCR originated in a man aged 50 to 59 with acute or convalescent COVID-19. CDR3 DNA: TGTGCCAGCAGCCAAGAATACCGGGGGTGGCAGTTCTTC. This encodes CASSQEYRGWQFF. Full variable domain (missing parts from reference TRBV14 and TRBJ2-1): EAGVTQFPSHSVIEKGQTVTLRCDPISGHDNLYWYRRVMGKEIKFLLHFVKESKQDESGMPNNRFLAERTGGTYSTLKVQPAELEDSGVYFCASSQEYRGWQFFGPGTRLTVL.